Presented here are 27 T cell receptor beta chains from one specimen sequenced in a study of shared clonotypes between healthy human individuals. TCRdb keeps only in-frame clones here, not all; method: immunoSEQ multiplex PCR. The sample shows about 490,000 clones, around 80% of them seen only once. The specimen sequenced was PBMCs. The origin of the receptors is a woman aged 35 to 49 in good health. Some clones in this sample may be carry-over from other donors' samples.

To note about this clone: The germline gene is not matched at one end of the junction; a read error may be the cause. The V and J genes are TRBV5-6 and TRBJ2-5; D possibly corresponds to TRBD1 (5 bases). The CDR3 is made up of 16 amino acids. The germline CDR1 and CDR2 sequences are SGHDT and YYEEEE. CDR3 region: CASSLAAGPAQGTQYF. CDR3 DNA: TGTGCCAGCAGCTTGGCCGCAGGGCCCGCCCAAGGGACCCAGTACTTC.

The gene calls are TRBV9 and TRBJ2-5; D unclear. This CDR3 spans 13 amino acids. Per the germline V gene, CDR1 is SGDLS and CDR2 is YYNGEE. V gave up 0 bases and J gave up 6 bases, with 9 bases separating them. CDR3: CASSVAGIKTQYF. CDR3 coding DNA: TGTGCCAGCAGCGTAGCAGGAATAAAGACCCAGTACTTC.

This clone has just a few counts. The chain joins TRBV9 to TRBJ2-3; no clear D gene. The CDR3 covers 14 residues. Trimming took off 0 bases at V and 4 bases at J, with 9 bases between the two ends. Germline CDR1 reads SGDLS; CDR2 reads YYNGEE. The CDR3, as DNA: TGTGCCAGCAGCGTAGATTTAGGCTCAGATACGCAGTATTTT. Protein: CASSVDLGSDTQYF.

The chain joins TRBV6-6 to TRBJ1-5; 7 bases line up with TRBD1. Germline-derived CDR1 and CDR2 are MNHNY and SVGAGI (reference sequence). This CDR3 has 14 residues. The ends lost 3 bases at V and 8 bases at J; junction bases unmatched: 7. CDR3 residues: CASSYRGPWEPQHF. The DNA for the CDR3 is TGTGCCAGCAGTTATAGGGGGCCCTGGGAGCCCCAGCATTTT.

V usage is TRBV30 and J usage is TRBJ2-3; tentative D call: TRBD2 (6 bases). The CDR3 totals 16 residues. Trimming pared 3 bases from V and 0 bases from J, leaving 16 bases between. Germline-derived CDR1 and CDR2 are GTSNPN and SVGIG (reference sequence). The CDR3 nucleotides are TGTGCCTGGAGGCAACTTAGCGGACTGAGCACAGATACGCAGTATTTT. Translation: CAWRQLSGLSTDTQYF.

The chain joins TRBV28 to TRBJ2-1; tentatively, D is TRBD2 (5 bases). This CDR3 contains 14 residues. With 5 bases removed from V and 4 bases from J, the gap between germline ends came to 12 bases. CDR1 MDHEN and CDR2 SYDVKM come from the germline V gene. The CDR3 coding sequence is TGTGCCAGCAGTGGACTCTACTCTTACAATGAGCAGTTCTTC. This encodes CASSGLYSYNEQFF.

The chain combines TRBV11-2 with TRBJ2-1; 7 positions match TRBD2. CDR3 length: 14 amino acids. Germline V lookup: CDR1 SGHAT, CDR2 FQNNGV. The trim removed 1 base at V and 7 bases at J, leaving 4 bases unmatched. CDR3 protein: CASSLGTRGNEQFF. The CDR3 DNA sequence: TGTGCCAGCAGCTTAGGGACTAGGGGAAATGAGCAGTTCTTC. Full variable domain (missing parts from reference TRBV11-2 and TRBJ2-1): EAGVAQSPRYKIIEKRQSVAFWCNPISGHATLYWYQQILGQGPKLLIQFQNNGVVDDSQLPKDRFSAERLKGVDSTLKIQPAKLEDSAVYLCASSLGTRGNEQFFGPGTRLTVL.

The chain has TRBV6-1 and TRBJ1-2; D remains ambiguous. The CDR3 is 15 amino acids. V was shortened by 0 bases and J by 2 bases, with 10 bases between the two germline ends. CDR1 is MNHNS, CDR2 SASEGT, per germline. As DNA, the CDR3 is TGTGCCAGCAGTGAAGCGAGGGATTCAAACTATGGCTACACCTTC. Protein: CASSEARDSNYGYTF.

In this sample, this clone turned up once. The chain has TRBV19 and TRBJ2-1, with TRBD2 matching over 11 bases. The CDR3 covers 16 residues. V trimming: 6 bases; J trimming: 4 bases; junction bases outside the gene matches: 8. Germline CDR1 reads LNHDA; CDR2 reads SQIVND (reference sequence). CDR3 amino acids: CASSPWGTSGYNEQFF. CDR3 coding DNA: TGTGCCAGTAGCCCCTGGGGGACTAGCGGTTACAATGAGCAGTTCTTC.

This clone was detected once. This sequence joins TRBV2 and TRBJ2-1; 7 bases align to TRBD2. Looked up from germline, CDR1 is SNHLY and CDR2 is FYNNEI. Trimming at V came to 7 bases and at J to 7 bases, leaving 10 bases not matched to a gene. The length of the CDR3 is 14 residues. CDR3 sequence reads: CASMVRETENEQFF. CDR3 DNA sequence: TGTGCCAGCATGGTGCGGGAGACTGAGAATGAGCAGTTCTTC.

V and J are TRBV2 and TRBJ2-1; D gene unclear. This CDR3 contains 13 residues. V was cut by 4 bases and J by 5 bases, with 9 bases left in between. Germline V lookup: CDR1 SNHLY, CDR2 FYNNEI. CDR3 protein: CASSGENHNEQFF. The CDR3, as DNA: TGTGCCAGCAGTGGGGAAAACCACAATGAGCAGTTCTTC. The variable domain in full, completed from reference TRBV2 and TRBJ2-1, reads EPEVTQTPSHQVTQMGQEVILRCVPISNHLYFYWYRQILGQKVEFLVSFYNNEISEKSEIFDDQFSVERPDGSNFTLKIRSTKLEDSAMYFCASSGENHNEQFFGPGTRLTVL.

CDR3 DNA: TGCGCCAGCAGCCGAACCGGGCCGCCGGCCTCCCAAGAGACCCAGTACTTC. Translated, it gives CASSRTGPPASQETQYF. V and J are TRBV4-1 and TRBJ2-5; D is unresolved. Germline CDR1 MGHRA, CDR2 YSYEKL. This CDR3 contains 17 residues. Trimming cost V 4 bases and J 1 base, with 19 bases left between them.

This clone was found once. V gene TRBV27 combines with J gene TRBJ2-7; 10 bases are shared with TRBD2. This CDR3 is built from 15 residues. CDR1 MNHEY and CDR2 SMNVEV come from the germline V gene (reference sequence). V shed 1 base, J shed 3 bases, and the junction held 3 bases outside the gene matches. In nucleotides, the CDR3 is TGTGCCAGCAGTTTATGGACTAGCGGAATCTACGAGCAGTACTTC. This encodes CASSLWTSGIYEQYF.

The chain is built from TRBV28 and TRBJ1-4; a weak D match, TRBD1 (6 bases). CDR3 length equals 14 residues. V dropped 2 bases and J dropped 6 bases, with 10 bases sitting between them. The V gene's germline CDR1 is MDHEN and CDR2 SYDVKM. The CDR3 bases are TGTGCCAGCAGTTTAGGGGGGGCTGATGAAAAACTGTTTTTT. Translation gives CASSLGGADEKLFF. Full variable domain (rest looked up from reference TRBV28 and TRBJ1-4): DVKVTQSSRYLVKRTGEKVFLECVQDMDHENMFWYRQDPGLGLRLIYFSYDVKMKEKGDIPEGYSVSREKKERFSLILESASTNQTSMYLCASSLGGADEKLFFGSGTQLSVL.

J is TRBJ2-1 and V is TRBV20-1; no clear D gene. Trimming took off 5 bases at V and 3 bases at J, with 5 bases between the two ends. This CDR3 comprises 11 residues. Per germline, CDR1 DFQATT and CDR2 SNEGSKA (reference sequence). The CDR3 coding sequence is TGCAGTGCTGGGTTCTACAATGAGCAGTTCTTC. This translates into CSAGFYNEQFF.

The count of this clone is one. The J gene is TRBJ1-2, the V gene TRBV4-1; D is possibly TRBD1 (5 bases). Trimming cost V 4 bases and J 5 bases, with 11 bases left between them. The germline V gene encodes CDR1 MGHRA and CDR2 YSYEKL. The CDR3 has 13 residues. The CDR3, as DNA: TGCGCCAGCAGCCCGATTGGGGGTTATGGCTACACCTTC. Amino acid sequence: CASSPIGGYGYTF.

V and J are TRBV21-1 and TRBJ1-4; the table's D call of TRBD1 was not tested on the DNA. TRBV21-1 constitutes a pseudogene. This CDR3 is built from 15 residues. Here the CDR3 DNA reads TGTGCCAGCAACACCCCACACAGCTATTATGAAAAACTGTTTTTT. This sequence encodes CASNTPHSYYEKLFF.

The rearrangement joins TRBV19 to TRBJ1-3; D is ambiguous. The V gene's germline CDR1 is LNHDA and CDR2 SQIVND (reference sequence). This CDR3 has 14 amino acids. V lost 0 bases and J 0 bases, leaving 3 bases between the germline ends. This CDR3 reads CASSIDNSGNTIYF. As DNA, the CDR3 is TGTGCCAGTAGTATAGACAACTCTGGAAACACCATATATTTT. The full variable domain, its missing parts supplied by reference TRBV19 and TRBJ1-3, is DGGITQSPKYLFRKEGQNVTLSCEQNLNHDAMYWYRQDPGQGLRLIYYSQIVNDFQKGDIAEGYSVSREKKESFPLTVTSAQKNPTAFYLCASSIDNSGNTIYFGEGSWLTVV.

This rearrangement joins TRBV28 to TRBJ1-1; 7 bases align to TRBD1. Germline V CDR1 and CDR2: MDHEN, SYDVKM. CDR3 length: 16 amino acids. V shed 6 bases and J 2 bases; nucleotides not matched to a gene: 12. CDR3 in DNA: TGTGCCAGCAGGTACAGGGGTTGGGGTATTAACACTGAAGCTTTCTTT. As protein: CASRYRGWGINTEAFF.

This chain links TRBV9 with TRBJ2-5; TRBD1 or TRBD2 may be the D gene (5 bases each). The closer fit of TRBJ2-7 to the DNA end suggests the J call may be wrong. The CDR3 loop spans 15 amino acids. The germline V gene has CDR1 SGDLS and CDR2 YYNGEE. This CDR3 is CASSVSSGAPYEQYF. CDR3 coding DNA: TGTGCCAGCAGCGTAAGCTCCGGGGCCCCCTACGAGCAGTACTTC.

The rearrangement links TRBV4-3 to TRBJ2-1; no definite D call. The CDR3 totals 12 residues. Trimming took 5 bases from V and 9 from J, leaving 11 bases between them. Germline CDR1 LGHNA, CDR2 YSLEER. CDR3: CASSSRVGEQFF. The CDR3 nucleotides read TGCGCCAGCAGCTCCCGGGTCGGTGAGCAGTTCTTC.

The count of this clone is one. The DNA of the CDR3 is TGCGCCAGCAGCTTGGCCGAGTGGGGAAGATTGTTTTTT. As protein: CASSLAEWGRLFF. The chain recombines TRBV5-1 with TRBJ1-4; no reliable D call. The CDR3 has 13 residues. In germline, CDR1 is SGHRS, CDR2 YFSETQ. V lost 0 bases and J lost 15, with 15 bases in between. Filled out from reference TRBV5-1 and TRBJ1-4, the complete variable domain reads KAGVTQTPRYLIKTRGQQVTLSCSPISGHRSVSWYQQTPGQGLQFLFEYFSETQRNKGNFPGRFSGRQFSNSRSEMNVSTLELGDSALYLCASSLAEWGRLFFGSGTQLSVL.

The V call is TRBV11-1, the J call TRBJ1-1; D is ambiguous. The CDR3 loop spans 12 amino acids. The V and J ends lost 8 bases and 5 bases respectively, with 12 bases between them. CDR1 and CDR2 (germline): SGHAT, FQDESV (reference sequence). CDR3 residues: CASSPGGTEAFF. In DNA form, the CDR3 reads TGTGCCAGCTCCCCGGGAGGGACTGAAGCTTTCTTT.

V is TRBV6-5 and J is TRBJ2-5, with D perhaps TRBD1 or TRBD2 (7 bases each). CDR1 and CDR2 (germline): MNHEY, SVGAGI. Trimming shortened V by 6 bases and J by 4 bases, and 15 bases separated the two germline ends. The CDR3 totals 14 residues. CDR3 region: CASRGSGGGETQYF. The CDR3 region has the DNA TGTGCCAGCAGAGGGTCAGGGGGGGGAGAGACCCAGTACTTC.

This chain connects TRBV7-9 to TRBJ2-5, with TRBD2 matching over 11 bases. The germline gives CDR1 SEHNR, CDR2 FQNEAQ (reference sequence). The CDR3 covers 16 residues. J was trimmed by 5 bases and V by 1 base; bases with no gene match: 6. This CDR3 is CASSLGVLAGAETQYF. The CDR3 coding sequence is TGTGCCAGCAGCTTAGGTGTACTAGCGGGAGCGGAGACCCAGTACTTC.

The chain employs TRBV5-5 and TRBJ2-3; D might be TRBD2 (5 bases). CDR3 length equals 13 residues. V dropped 1 base and J dropped 6 bases, with 9 bases sitting between them. Germline V gives CDR1 SGHKS, CDR2 YYEKEE (reference sequence). This chain's CDR3 is CASSLSPGDTQYF. The DNA for the CDR3 is TGTGCCAGCAGCTTGTCGCCGGGGGATACGCAGTATTTT. The full variable domain, rest sourced from reference TRBV5-5 and TRBJ2-3, is DAGVTQSPTHLIKTRGQQVTLRCSPISGHKSVSWYQQVLGQGPQFIFQYYEKEERGRGNFPDRFSARQFPNYSSELNVNALLLGDSALYLCASSLSPGDTQYFGPGTRLTVL.

The chain recombines TRBV6-4 with TRBJ2-3; TRBD1 might be the D (5 bases). Trimming took 3 bases from V and 1 from J, leaving 8 bases between them. The CDR3 has 14 amino acids. Germline CDR1 is MRHNA and CDR2 is SNTAGT. CDR3 in DNA: TGTGCCAGCAGTGAGCAGGGTGGCACAGATACGCAGTATTTT. Its protein product is CASSEQGGTDTQYF.